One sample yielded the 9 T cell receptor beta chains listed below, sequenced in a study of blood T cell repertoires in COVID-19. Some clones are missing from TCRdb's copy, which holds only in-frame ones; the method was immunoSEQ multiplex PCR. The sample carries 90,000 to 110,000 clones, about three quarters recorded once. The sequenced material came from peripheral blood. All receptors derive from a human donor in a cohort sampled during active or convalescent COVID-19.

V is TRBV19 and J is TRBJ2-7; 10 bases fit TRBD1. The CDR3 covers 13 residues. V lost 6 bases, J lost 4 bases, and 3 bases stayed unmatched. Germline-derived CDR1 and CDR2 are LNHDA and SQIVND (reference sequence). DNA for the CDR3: TGTGCCAGTAGGGGGACAGGGGTTTACGAGCAGTACTTC. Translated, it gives CASRGTGVYEQYF.

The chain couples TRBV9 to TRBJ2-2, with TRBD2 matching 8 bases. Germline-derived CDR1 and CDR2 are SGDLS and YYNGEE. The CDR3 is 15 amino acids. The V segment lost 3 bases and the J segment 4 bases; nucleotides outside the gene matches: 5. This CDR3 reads CASSASGRSTGELFF. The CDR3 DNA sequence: TGTGCCAGCAGCGCAAGCGGGAGAAGCACCGGGGAGCTGTTTTTT.

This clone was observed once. The CDR3 is CASSLLLGRANTGELFF. CDR3 bases: TGCGCCAGCAGCTTACTACTCGGCAGGGCGAACACCGGGGAGCTGTTTTTT. V gene TRBV5-1 combines with J gene TRBJ2-2; TRBD1 might be the D (5 bases). This CDR3 is 17 amino acids long. V was shortened by 2 bases and J by 0 bases, with 14 bases between the two germline ends. Per the germline V gene, CDR1 is SGHRS and CDR2 is YFSETQ. The full variable domain, its missing parts supplied by reference TRBV5-1 and TRBJ2-2, is KAGVTQTPRYLIKTRGQQVTLSCSPISGHRSVSWYQQTPGQGLQFLFEYFSETQRNKGNFPGRFSGRQFSNSRSEMNVSTLELGDSALYLCASSLLLGRANTGELFFGEGSRLTVL.

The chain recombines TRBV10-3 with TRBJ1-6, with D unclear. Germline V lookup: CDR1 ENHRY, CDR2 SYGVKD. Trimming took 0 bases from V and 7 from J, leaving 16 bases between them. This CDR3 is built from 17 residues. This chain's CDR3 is CAISESRSGQGNSPLHF. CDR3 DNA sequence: TGTGCCATCAGTGAGTCCAGGTCAGGTCAAGGAAATTCACCCCTCCACTTT.

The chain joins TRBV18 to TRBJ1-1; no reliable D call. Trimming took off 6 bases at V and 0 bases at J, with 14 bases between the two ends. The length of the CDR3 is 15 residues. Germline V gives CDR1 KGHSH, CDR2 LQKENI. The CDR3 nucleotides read TGTGCCAGCTCCCCTTCGGGGAATATGAACACTGAAGCTTTCTTT. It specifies CASSPSGNMNTEAFF.

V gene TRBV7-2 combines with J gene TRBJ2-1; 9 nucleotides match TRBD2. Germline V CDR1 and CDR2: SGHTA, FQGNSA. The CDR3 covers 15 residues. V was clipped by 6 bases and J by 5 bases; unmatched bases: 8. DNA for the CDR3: TGTGCCAGCAGGCCGGCGTCTAGCGGGAACAATGAGCAGTTCTTC. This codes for CASRPASSGNNEQFF.

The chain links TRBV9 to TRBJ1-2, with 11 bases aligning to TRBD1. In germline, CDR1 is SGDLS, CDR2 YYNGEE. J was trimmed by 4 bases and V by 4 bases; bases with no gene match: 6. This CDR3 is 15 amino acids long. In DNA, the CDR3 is TGTGCCAGCAGCCCCCGGACAGGGGGCTTCTATGGCTACACCTTC. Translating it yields CASSPRTGGFYGYTF.

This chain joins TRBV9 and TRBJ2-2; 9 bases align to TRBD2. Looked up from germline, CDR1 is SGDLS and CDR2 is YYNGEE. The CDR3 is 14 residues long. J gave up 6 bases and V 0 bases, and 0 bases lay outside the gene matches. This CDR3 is CASSVGLAAGELFF. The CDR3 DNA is TGTGCCAGCAGCGTAGGACTAGCGGCCGGGGAGCTGTTTTTT.

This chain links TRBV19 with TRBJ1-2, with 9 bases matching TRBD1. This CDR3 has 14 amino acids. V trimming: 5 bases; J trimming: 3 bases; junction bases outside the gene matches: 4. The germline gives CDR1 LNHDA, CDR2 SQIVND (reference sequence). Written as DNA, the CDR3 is TGTGCCAGTAGTCAAGGACAGGGGTACTATGGCTACACCTTC. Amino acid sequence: CASSQGQGYYGYTF.